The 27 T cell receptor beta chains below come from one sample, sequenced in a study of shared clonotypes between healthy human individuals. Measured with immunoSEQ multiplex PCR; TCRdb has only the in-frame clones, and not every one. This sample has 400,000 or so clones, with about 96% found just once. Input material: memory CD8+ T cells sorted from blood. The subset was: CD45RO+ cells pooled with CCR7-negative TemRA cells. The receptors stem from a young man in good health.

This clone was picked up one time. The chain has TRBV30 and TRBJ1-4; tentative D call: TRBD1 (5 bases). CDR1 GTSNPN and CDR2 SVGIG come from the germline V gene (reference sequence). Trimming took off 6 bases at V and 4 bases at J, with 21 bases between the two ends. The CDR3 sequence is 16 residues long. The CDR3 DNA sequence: TGTGCCTGCCATCCGGAAGGTAAAAGGGGTAATGAAAAACTGTTTTTT. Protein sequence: CACHPEGKRGNEKLFF.

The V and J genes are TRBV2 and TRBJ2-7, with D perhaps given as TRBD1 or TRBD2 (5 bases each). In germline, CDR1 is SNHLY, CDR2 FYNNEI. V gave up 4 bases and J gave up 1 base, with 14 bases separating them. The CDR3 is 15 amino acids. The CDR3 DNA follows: TGTGCCAGCAGTGTTGAGCGAGGGGAGTCCTACGAGCAGTACTTC. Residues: CASSVERGESYEQYF.

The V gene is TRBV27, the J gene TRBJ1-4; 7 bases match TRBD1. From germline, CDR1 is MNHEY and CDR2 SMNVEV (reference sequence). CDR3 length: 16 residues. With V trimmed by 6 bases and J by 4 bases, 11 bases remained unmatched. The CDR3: CASSPWDGTDNEKLFF. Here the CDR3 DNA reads TGTGCCAGCAGCCCTTGGGACGGGACAGATAATGAAAAACTGTTTTTT.

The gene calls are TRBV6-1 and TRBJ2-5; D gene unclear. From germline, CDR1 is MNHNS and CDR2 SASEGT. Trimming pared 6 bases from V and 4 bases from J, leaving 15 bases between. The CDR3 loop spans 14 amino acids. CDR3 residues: CASSAPSGAETQYF. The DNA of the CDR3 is TGTGCCAGCAGCGCCCCCTCAGGTGCAGAGACCCAGTACTTC.

This chain's CDR3 is CASSRGSGSLLRSYEQYF. DNA of the CDR3: TGTGCCAGCAGCCGGGGTAGCGGGAGTCTGCTCCGTAGCTACGAGCAGTACTTC. This chain connects TRBV9 to TRBJ2-7, with 9 bases lining up with TRBD2. Germline CDR1 SGDLS, CDR2 YYNGEE. This CDR3 has 18 residues. J was trimmed by 3 bases and V by 4 bases; bases with no gene match: 17.

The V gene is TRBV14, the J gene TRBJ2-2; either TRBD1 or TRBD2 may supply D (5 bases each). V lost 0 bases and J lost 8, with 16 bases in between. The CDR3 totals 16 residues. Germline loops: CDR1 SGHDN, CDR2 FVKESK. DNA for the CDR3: TGTGCCAGCAGCCAAGAACAGGCCCCATGGAGGGGGGAGCTGTTTTTT. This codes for CASSQEQAPWRGELFF.

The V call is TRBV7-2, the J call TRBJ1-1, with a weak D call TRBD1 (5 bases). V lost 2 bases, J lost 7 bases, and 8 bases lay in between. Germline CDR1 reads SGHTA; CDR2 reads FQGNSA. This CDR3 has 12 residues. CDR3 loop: CASSLWGYEAFF. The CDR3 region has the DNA TGTGCCAGCAGCTTATGGGGGTATGAAGCTTTCTTT.

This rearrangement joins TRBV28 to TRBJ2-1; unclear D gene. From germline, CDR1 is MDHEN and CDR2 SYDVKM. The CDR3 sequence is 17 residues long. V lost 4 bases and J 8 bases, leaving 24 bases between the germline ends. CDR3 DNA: TGTGCCAGCAGTTACACAGCAGGTCCGTTCGCGTGGGATGAGCAGTTCTTC. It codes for CASSYTAGPFAWDEQFF.

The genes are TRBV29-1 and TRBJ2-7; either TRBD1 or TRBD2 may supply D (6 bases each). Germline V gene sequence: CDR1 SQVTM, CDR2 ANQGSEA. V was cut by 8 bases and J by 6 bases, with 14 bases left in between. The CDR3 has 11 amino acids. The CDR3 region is CSWGAGSEQYF. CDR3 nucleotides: TGCAGCTGGGGGGCGGGAAGCGAGCAGTACTTC.

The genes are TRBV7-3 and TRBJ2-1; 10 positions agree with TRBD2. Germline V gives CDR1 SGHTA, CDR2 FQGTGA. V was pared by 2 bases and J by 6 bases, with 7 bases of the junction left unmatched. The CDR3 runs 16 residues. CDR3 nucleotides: TGTGCCAGCAGCTTACGATCGAGCGGGAGGGCCAATGAGCAGTTCTTC. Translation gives CASSLRSSGRANEQFF.

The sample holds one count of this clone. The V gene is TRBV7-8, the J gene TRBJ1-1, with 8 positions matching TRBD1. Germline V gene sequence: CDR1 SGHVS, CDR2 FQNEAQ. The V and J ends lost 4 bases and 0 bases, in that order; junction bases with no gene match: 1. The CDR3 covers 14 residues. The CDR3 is CASSWDRMNTEAFF. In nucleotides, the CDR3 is TGTGCCAGCAGCTGGGACAGGATGAACACTGAAGCTTTCTTT.

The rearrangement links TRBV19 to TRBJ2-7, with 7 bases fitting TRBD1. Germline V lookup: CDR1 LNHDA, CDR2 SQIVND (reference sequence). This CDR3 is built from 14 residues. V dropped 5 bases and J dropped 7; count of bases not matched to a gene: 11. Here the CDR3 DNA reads TGTGCCAGTAGTTCAGGGGGACAGAGACGAGAGCAGTACTTC. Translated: CASSSGGQRREQYF.

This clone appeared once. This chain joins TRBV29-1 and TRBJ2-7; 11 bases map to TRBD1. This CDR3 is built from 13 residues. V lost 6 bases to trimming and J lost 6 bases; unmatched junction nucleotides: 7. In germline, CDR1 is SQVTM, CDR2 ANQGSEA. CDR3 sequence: CSVGTGGGLEQYF. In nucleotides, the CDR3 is TGCAGCGTGGGGACAGGGGGAGGGCTCGAGCAGTACTTC.

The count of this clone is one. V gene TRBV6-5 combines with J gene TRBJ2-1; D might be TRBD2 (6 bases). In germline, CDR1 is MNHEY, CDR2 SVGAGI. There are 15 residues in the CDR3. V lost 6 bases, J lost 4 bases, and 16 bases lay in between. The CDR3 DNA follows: TGTGCCAGCAGCCGAGGACGGGGGATTTACAATGAGCAGTTCTTC. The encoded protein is CASSRGRGIYNEQFF.

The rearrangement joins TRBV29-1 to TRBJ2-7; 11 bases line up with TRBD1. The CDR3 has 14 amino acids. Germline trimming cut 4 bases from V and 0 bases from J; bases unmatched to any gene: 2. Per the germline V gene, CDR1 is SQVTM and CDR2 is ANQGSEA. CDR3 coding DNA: TGCAGCGTTGGGACAGGGGGCTCCTCCTACGAGCAGTACTTC. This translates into CSVGTGGSSYEQYF.

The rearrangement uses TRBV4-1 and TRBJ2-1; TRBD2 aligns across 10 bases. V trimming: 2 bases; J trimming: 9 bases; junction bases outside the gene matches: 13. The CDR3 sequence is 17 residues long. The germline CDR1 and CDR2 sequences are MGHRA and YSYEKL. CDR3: CASSQIKGLAEAIEQFF. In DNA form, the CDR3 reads TGCGCCAGCAGCCAAATTAAAGGACTAGCGGAAGCCATTGAGCAGTTCTTC.

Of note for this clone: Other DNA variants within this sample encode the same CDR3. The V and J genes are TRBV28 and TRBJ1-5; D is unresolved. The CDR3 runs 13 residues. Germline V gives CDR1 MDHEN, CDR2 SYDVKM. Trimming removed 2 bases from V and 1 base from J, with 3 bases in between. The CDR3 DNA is TGTGCCAGCAGTTTAGGGAGCAATCAGCCCCAGCATTTT. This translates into CASSLGSNQPQHF.

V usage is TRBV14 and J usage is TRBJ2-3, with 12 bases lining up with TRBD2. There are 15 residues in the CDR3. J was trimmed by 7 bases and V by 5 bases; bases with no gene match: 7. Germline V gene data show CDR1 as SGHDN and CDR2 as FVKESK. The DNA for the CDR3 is TGTGCCAGCAGCTTACGACTAGCGGGAGCGAATACGCAGTATTTT. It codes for CASSLRLAGANTQYF.

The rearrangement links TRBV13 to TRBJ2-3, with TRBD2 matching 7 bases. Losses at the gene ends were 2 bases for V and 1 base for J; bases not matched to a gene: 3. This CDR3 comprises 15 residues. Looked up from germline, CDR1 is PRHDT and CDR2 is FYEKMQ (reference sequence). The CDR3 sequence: CASSLPSGGTDTQYF. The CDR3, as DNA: TGTGCCAGCAGCTTACCCAGCGGGGGCACAGATACGCAGTATTTT.

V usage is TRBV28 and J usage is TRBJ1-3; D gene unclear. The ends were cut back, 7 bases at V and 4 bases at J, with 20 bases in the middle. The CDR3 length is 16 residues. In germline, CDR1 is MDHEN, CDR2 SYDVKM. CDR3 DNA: TGTGCCAGCACCCCCCTGGCCCCTTTCAAGGGAAACACCATATATTTT. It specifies CASTPLAPFKGNTIYF.

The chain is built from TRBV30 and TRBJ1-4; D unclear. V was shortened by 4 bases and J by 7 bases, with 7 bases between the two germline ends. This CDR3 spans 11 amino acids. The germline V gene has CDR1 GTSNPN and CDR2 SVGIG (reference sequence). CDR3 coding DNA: TGTGCCTGGACTAGACCTGAAAAACTGTTTTTT. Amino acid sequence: CAWTRPEKLFF.

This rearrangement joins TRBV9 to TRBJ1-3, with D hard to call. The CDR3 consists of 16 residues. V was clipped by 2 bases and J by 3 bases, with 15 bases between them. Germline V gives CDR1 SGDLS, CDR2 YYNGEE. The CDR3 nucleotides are TGTGCCAGCAGCGTTGCACAGAGTTCTAATGGAAACACCATATATTTT. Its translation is CASSVAQSSNGNTIYF.

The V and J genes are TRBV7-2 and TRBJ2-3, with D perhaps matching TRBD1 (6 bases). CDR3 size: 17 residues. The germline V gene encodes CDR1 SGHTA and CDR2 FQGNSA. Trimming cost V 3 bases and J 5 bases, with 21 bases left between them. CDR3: CASSFWGLASPGDTQYF. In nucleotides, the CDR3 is TGTGCCAGCAGCTTCTGGGGGCTAGCTTCCCCCGGAGATACGCAGTATTTT. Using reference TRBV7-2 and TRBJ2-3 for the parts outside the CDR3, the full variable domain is GAGVSQSPSNKVTEKGKDVELRCDPISGHTALYWYRQSLGQGLEFLIYFQGNSAPDKSGLPSDRFSAERTGGSVSTLTIQRTQQEDSAVYLCASSFWGLASPGDTQYFGPGTRLTVL.

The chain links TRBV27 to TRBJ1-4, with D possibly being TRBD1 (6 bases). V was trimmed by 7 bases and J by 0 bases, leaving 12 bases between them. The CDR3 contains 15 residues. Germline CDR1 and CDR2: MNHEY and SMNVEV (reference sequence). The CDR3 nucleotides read TGTGCCAGCAATACAGGGTTCCCAACTAATGAAAAACTGTTTTTT. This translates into CASNTGFPTNEKLFF.

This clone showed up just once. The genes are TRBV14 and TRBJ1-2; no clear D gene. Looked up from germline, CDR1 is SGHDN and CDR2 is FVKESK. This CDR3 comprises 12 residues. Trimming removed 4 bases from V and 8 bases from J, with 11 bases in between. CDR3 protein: CASSPTGRGYTF. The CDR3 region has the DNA TGTGCCAGCAGCCCAACGGGTAGAGGCTACACCTTC.

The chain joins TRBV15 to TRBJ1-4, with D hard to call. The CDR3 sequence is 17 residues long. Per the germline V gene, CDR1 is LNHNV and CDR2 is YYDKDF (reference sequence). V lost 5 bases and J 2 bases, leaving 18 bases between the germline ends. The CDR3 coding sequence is TGTGCCACCAGCCCCCATGTCGGGGTAGGGACTAATGAAAAACTGTTTTTT. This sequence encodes CATSPHVGVGTNEKLFF.

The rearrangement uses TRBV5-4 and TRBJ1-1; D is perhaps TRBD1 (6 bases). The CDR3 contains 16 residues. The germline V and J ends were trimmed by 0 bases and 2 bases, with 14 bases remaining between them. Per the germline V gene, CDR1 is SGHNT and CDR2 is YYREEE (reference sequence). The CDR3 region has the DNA TGTGCCAGCAGCTTGGCCTCCTGGACAGAAAACACTGAAGCTTTCTTT. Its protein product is CASSLASWTENTEAFF.